Listed below are T cell receptor beta chains from one sample, sequenced in a study of T cell responses to AZD1222 COVID-19 vaccine. Sequencing was performed with immunoSEQ multiplex PCR; in TCRdb, only in-frame clones are kept and a portion is missing. The data contain roughly 160,000 clones, roughly nine tenths of them singletons. Sequenced here: peripheral blood, sampled on day 0 of AZD1222 vaccination. These receptors were taken from an adult in good health. The CDR3 runs from the conserved cysteine through the conserved F or W. The D gene is left open where the match is weak. Some rows have no size entry. The others give once, few or many, or a class for an expanded clone.

CDR3 length,V gene,clone size,J gene,D gene,CDR3 DNA,CDR3 protein
14,TRBV10-2,once,TRBJ2-1,.,TGCGCCAGCTCGAACGACGGAGACTACAGTGAGCAGTTCTTC,CASSNDGDYSEQFF
15,TRBV5-8,.,TRBJ2-7,.,TGTGCCAGCAGCCCCCGTTCGGGAAGAACCTACGAGCAGTACTTC,CASSPRSGRTYEQYF
15,TRBV5-1,.,TRBJ1-5,.,TGCGCCAGCAGCGTAGACAGCGCACACAATCAGCCCCAGCATTTT,CASSVDSAHNQPQHF
15,TRBV7-3,.,TRBJ2-3,TRBD1,TGTGCCAGCAGCTTAATCGGACAGGTCACAGATACGCAGTATTTT,CASSLIGQVTDTQYF
15,TRBV3-1/TRBV3-2,.,TRBJ2-2,.,TGTGCCAGCACGTTAGAGGGGTCGAACACCGGGGAGCTGTTTTTT,CASTLEGSNTGELFF
15,TRBV6-5,.,TRBJ1-1,TRBD1,TGTGCCAGCAGAGTAAGACAGGGCAAAAACACTGAAGCTTTCTTT,CASRVRQGKNTEAFF
19,TRBV6-6,few,TRBJ2-2,.,TGTGCCAGCAGTCCGACTCTCACTACTAGTAGGTTGATGGCCTGGGAGCTGTTTTTT,CASSPTLTTSRLMAWELFF
17,TRBV18,.,TRBJ2-3,TRBD2,TGTGCCAGCTCGCCGACTCTGGCAGCGGGGGGTGCGGATACGCAGTATTTT,CASSPTLAAGGADTQYF
17,TRBV7-9,.,TRBJ2-1,TRBD1,TGTGCCAGCAGCTTATTTAGCCCGACAGGGGGATACAATGAGCAGTTCTTC,CASSLFSPTGGYNEQFF
18,TRBV7-9,.,TRBJ1-6,TRBD1,TGTGCCAGCAGCTTAGGCTCCGACAGGGGCTCCTATAATTCACCCCTCCACTTT,CASSLGSDRGSYNSPLHF
11,TRBV2,.,TRBJ2-2,.,TGTGCCAGCCACCGGGCCGGGGAGCTGTTTTTT,CASHRAGELFF
13,TRBV28,.,TRBJ1-3,.,TGTGCCAGCAATCCCTCCCCCGGAAACACCATATATTTT,CASNPSPGNTIYF
16,TRBV24-1,.,TRBJ2-1,.,TGTGCCACCAATGGACCCGACGACGGGCCTAACAATGAGCAGTTCTTC,CATNGPDDGPNNEQFF
15,TRBV3-1/TRBV3-2,few,TRBJ2-7,TRBD1,TGTGCCAGCAGCCCACTCGGGACAGGGGTCGGGGAGCAGTACTTC,CASSPLGTGVGEQYF
15,TRBV6-2/TRBV6-3,.,TRBJ1-5,TRBD1,TGTGCCAGCAGTACGGGACAGGGTCAATATCAGCCCCAGCATTTT,CASSTGQGQYQPQHF
14,TRBV7-9,once,TRBJ2-3,.,TGTGCCAGCACCCCTGGGGCGGTTGGAGATACGCAGTATTTT,CASTPGAVGDTQYF
14,TRBV9,.,TRBJ1-2,.,TGTGCCAGCAGCGTAGAATGGGGGGGAGATGGCTACACCTTC,CASSVEWGGDGYTF
17,TRBV13,.,TRBJ2-7,.,TGTGCCAGCAGCTTAGGTTTTATGCAGGCTCGCTCCTACGAGCAGTACTTC,CASSLGFMQARSYEQYF
17,TRBV10-3,.,TRBJ2-4,.,TGTGCCATCAGTGAGAGAGAAGGGTTTGTAGCCAAAAACATTCAGTACTTC,CAISEREGFVAKNIQYF
15,TRBV30,.,TRBJ2-7,.,TGTGCCTGGAGTGTACACTCAGGGGCCTCCTACGAGCAGTACTTC,CAWSVHSGASYEQYF
19,TRBV11-2,.,TRBJ1-2,TRBD1,TGTGCCAGCAGCTTAGATGCGATCCCAGGGGGCTATCGGATGGATGGCTACACCTTC,CASSLDAIPGGYRMDGYTF
13,TRBV15,.,TRBJ1-4,.,TGTGCCACCAGCAGCCGGGCGAATGAAAAACTGTTTTTT,CATSSRANEKLFF
13,TRBV27,.,TRBJ1-4,TRBD1,TGTGCCAGCTCCGGACAGGGCTACGAAAAACTGTTTTTT,CASSGQGYEKLFF
14,TRBV7-2,.,TRBJ1-2,.,TGTGCCAGCACCCCGCCTTGGGAGCCTGGAGGCTACACCTTC,CASTPPWEPGGYTF
17,TRBV27,.,TRBJ1-6,TRBD1,TGTGCCAGCAGTCTGATACCGGGACAGGGATATAATTCACCCCTCCACTTT,CASSLIPGQGYNSPLHF
14,TRBV9,.,TRBJ2-2,.,TGTGCCAGCAGCGTAGTAACGGGGCCCGGGGAGCTGTTTTTT,CASSVVTGPGELFF
15,TRBV5-6,.,TRBJ2-1,.,TGTGCCAGCAGCTTATGGGGCAGGTCTGGAGATGAGCAGTTCTTC,CASSLWGRSGDEQFF
16,TRBV28,.,TRBJ1-2,.,TGTGCCAGCAGTGTGGCAGCGGGGGCGAGATCATATGGCTACACCTTC,CASSVAAGARSYGYTF
14,TRBV19,.,TRBJ1-5,.,TGTGCCAGTAGTACCCCAGGGGAAGCTCAGCCCCAGCATTTT,CASSTPGEAQPQHF
13,TRBV10-3,.,TRBJ1-2,TRBD1,TGTGCCATCAGTGAGACAGGGGGTCGTGGCTACACCTTC,CAISETGGRGYTF
16,TRBV11-2,.,TRBJ2-7,TRBD2,TGTGCCAGCAGCTTAGTAAGCGGGGGCCGCGCCCACGAGCAGTACTTC,CASSLVSGGRAHEQYF
15,TRBV18,.,TRBJ2-2,.,TGTGCCAGCTCACCACCCACAGGAGGCACCGGGGAGCTGTTTTTT,CASSPPTGGTGELFF
15,TRBV6-5,.,TRBJ1-5,.,TGTGCCAGCAGTTACTCAGGGGGTCGGAATCAGCCCCAGCATTTT,CASSYSGGRNQPQHF
16,TRBV28,.,TRBJ1-5,.,TGTGCCAGCAGTCCCCATTCAGGGGAAGGGTATCAGCCCCAGCATTTT,CASSPHSGEGYQPQHF
13,TRBV29-1,.,TRBJ1-4,TRBD1,TGCAGCGCACGACAGGGTTCCAATGAAAAACTGTTTTTT,CSARQGSNEKLFF
16,TRBV4-3,.,TRBJ1-5,.,.,CASSQDRVGPGQPQHF
13,TRBV6-5,.,TRBJ2-7,.,TGTGCCACCTCAGGAACAGTCGACTACGAGCAGTACTTC,CATSGTVDYEQYF
16,TRBV7-2,.,TRBJ1-4,TRBD1,TGTGCCAGCAGTTATCCGGGACAGGGAGCTAATGAAAAACTGTTTTTT,CASSYPGQGANEKLFF
15,TRBV15,.,TRBJ2-2,.,TGTGCCACCAGGCCAGCGGCGGCTAGGACCGGGGAGCTGTTTTTT,CATRPAAARTGELFF
14,TRBV29-1,.,TRBJ2-7,.,TGCAGCGTTCTCCGGACTATTAACTCCTACGAGCAGTACTTC,CSVLRTINSYEQYF
16,TRBV4-1,.,TRBJ1-5,.,TGCGCCAGCAGCCAAGTAGCCGGGGGTCGCAATCAGCCCCAGCATTTT,CASSQVAGGRNQPQHF